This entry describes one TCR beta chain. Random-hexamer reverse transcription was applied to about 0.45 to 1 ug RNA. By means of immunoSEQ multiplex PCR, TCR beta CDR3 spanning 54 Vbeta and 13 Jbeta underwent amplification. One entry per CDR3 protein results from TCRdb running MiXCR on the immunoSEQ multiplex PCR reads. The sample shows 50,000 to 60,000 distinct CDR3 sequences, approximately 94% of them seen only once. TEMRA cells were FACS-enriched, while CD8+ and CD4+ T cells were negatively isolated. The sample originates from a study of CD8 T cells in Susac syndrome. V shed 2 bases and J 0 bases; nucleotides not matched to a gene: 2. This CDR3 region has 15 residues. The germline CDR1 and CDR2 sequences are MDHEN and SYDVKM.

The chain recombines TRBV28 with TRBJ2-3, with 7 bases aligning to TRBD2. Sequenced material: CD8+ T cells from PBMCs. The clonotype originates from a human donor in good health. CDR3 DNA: TGTGCCAGCAGTTTAGTGGGGGGGAGCACAGATACGCAGTATTTT. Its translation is CASSLVGGSTDTQYF. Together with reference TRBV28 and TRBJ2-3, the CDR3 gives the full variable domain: DVKVTQSSRYLVKRTGEKVFLECVQDMDHENMFWYRQDPGLGLRLIYFSYDVKMKEKGDIPEGYSVSREKKERFSLILESASTNQTSMYLCASSLVGGSTDTQYFGPGTRLTVL.